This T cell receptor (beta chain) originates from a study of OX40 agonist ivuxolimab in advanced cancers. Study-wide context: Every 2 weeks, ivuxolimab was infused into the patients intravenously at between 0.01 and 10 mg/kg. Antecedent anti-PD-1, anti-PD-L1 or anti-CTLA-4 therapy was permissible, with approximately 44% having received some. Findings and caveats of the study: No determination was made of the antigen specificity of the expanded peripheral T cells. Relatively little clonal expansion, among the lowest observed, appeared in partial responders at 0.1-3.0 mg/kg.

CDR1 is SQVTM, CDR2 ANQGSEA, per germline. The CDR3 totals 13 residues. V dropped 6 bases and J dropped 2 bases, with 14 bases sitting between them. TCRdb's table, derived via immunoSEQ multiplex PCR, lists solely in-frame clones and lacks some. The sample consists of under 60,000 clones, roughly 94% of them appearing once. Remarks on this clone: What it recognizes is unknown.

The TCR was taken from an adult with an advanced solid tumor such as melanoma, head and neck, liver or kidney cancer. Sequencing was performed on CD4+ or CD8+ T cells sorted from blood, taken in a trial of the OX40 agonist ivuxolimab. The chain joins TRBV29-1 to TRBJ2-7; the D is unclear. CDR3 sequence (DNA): TGCAGCGTGGGATCGCCTGAGGCCTACGAGCAGTACTTC. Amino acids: CSVGSPEAYEQYF.